This T cell receptor beta chain was recovered during a study of T cell repertoires in cytomegalovirus infection. Study at large: Both a matching HLA type and CMV infection were indicated by public TCR beta signatures.

The CDR3 covers 13 residues. CDR1 is SQVTM, CDR2 ANQGSEA, per germline. MiXCR was run by TCRdb on the reads, yielding one entry per CDR3 protein. The sample shows roughly 320,000 distinct CDR3 sequences, about 9.1% of them seen only once. Comments on this clonotype: This could be a read error, since a much larger clone is one nucleotide away.

Sequencing was carried out using PBMCs. The chain employs TRBV29-1 and TRBJ2-1; D may be TRBD1 or TRBD2 (5 bases each). This receptor was obtained from a human donor in good health (CMV status not recorded). Some clones in this sample may be carry-over from other donors' samples. The CDR3 DNA sequence: TGCAGCGTTGAACGGGGCGTAATCAATGAGCAGTCCTTC. Its protein product is CSVERGVINEQSF.